A single sample is the source of the 10 T cell receptor beta chains below, sequenced in a study of technical replicates of blood from a few donors. The method was immunoSEQ multiplex PCR; TCRdb's version includes in-frame clones alone and lacks a portion of them. The sample has 40,000 to 60,000 clones, about 90% seen once. The sequencing sample was made of PBMCs. Source of these receptors: a human donor in good health. Some clones in this sample may be carry-over from other donors' samples.

The chain uses TRBV13 and TRBJ1-2, with D possibly TRBD1 on 5 matching bases. The germline CDR1 and CDR2 sequences are PRHDT and FYEKMQ (reference sequence). CDR3 length: 15 residues. With 2 bases removed from V and 3 bases from J, the gap between germline ends came to 13 bases. CDR3 sequence: CASSLTGGRDYGYTF. The CDR3 DNA sequence: TGTGCCAGCAGCTTAACTGGTGGCAGGGACTATGGCTACACCTTC.

This rearrangement joins TRBV2 to TRBJ1-6; 7 nucleotides match TRBD1. The CDR3 has 18 residues. Unmatched junction bases numbered 10, after V lost 5 bases and J lost 0 bases. Germline CDR1 reads SNHLY; CDR2 reads FYNNEI. In DNA form, the CDR3 reads TGTGCCAGCAGTTCAACATTTTGGGACAGCTCCTATAATTCACCCCTCCACTTT. The encoded protein is CASSSTFWDSSYNSPLHF.

The V gene is TRBV11-2, the J gene TRBJ2-7; 9 bases agree with TRBD1. This CDR3 comprises 14 residues. The junction had 8 bases not matched to a gene; V was cut back by 5 bases and J by 6 bases. In germline, CDR1 is SGHAT, CDR2 FQNNGV. CDR3 region: CASSPGTGRFEQYF. The CDR3 DNA is TGTGCCAGCAGCCCCGGGACAGGGAGGTTCGAGCAGTACTTC.

This chain joins TRBV7-7 and TRBJ2-5; a possible D gene is TRBD2 (5 bases). The CDR3 sequence is 13 residues long. Trimming took 5 bases from V and 5 from J, leaving 12 bases between them. The germline gives CDR1 SSHAT, CDR2 FNYEAQ (reference sequence). The CDR3 DNA is TGTGCCAGCAGCAGTAGAAGGGAGGAGACCCAGTACTTC. The encoded protein is CASSSRREETQYF. Full variable domain (remainder filled in from reference TRBV7-7 and TRBJ2-5): GAGVSQSPRYKVTKRGQDVTLRCDPISSHATLYWYQQALGQGPEFLTYFNYEAQPDKSGLPSDRFSAERPEGSISTLTIQRTEQRDSAMYRCASSSRREETQYFGPGTRLLVL.

This chain joins TRBV6-6 and TRBJ1-1, with TRBD1 matching over 10 bases. CDR1 is MNHNY, CDR2 SVGAGI, per germline (reference sequence). After removal of 6 bases from V and 3 bases from J, the junction contained 7 bases not matched to a gene. The CDR3 length is 15 residues. DNA of the CDR3: TGTGCCAGCAGGATCGCGACAGGGGGCCACACTGAAGCTTTCTTT. Protein product: CASRIATGGHTEAFF.

This chain joins TRBV6-6 and TRBJ2-7, with 9 bases lining up with TRBD1. V shed 2 bases, J shed 2 bases, and the junction held 7 bases outside the gene matches. This CDR3 region has 16 residues. Per germline, CDR1 MNHNY and CDR2 SVGAGI (reference sequence). As DNA, the CDR3 is TGTGCCAGCAGTTACACTTACAGGGGGCCGGCCTACGAGCAGTACTTC. This gives the protein CASSYTYRGPAYEQYF.

This chain joins TRBV5-1 and TRBJ1-4, with D unclear. Per germline, CDR1 SGHRS and CDR2 YFSETQ. Between the trimmed V and J ends, which lost 0 bases and 4 bases, there was a span of 4 bases. The CDR3 is made up of 13 amino acids. Here the CDR3 DNA reads TGCGCCAGCAGCTTGGTAGTTAATGAAAAACTGTTTTTT. Its translation is CASSLVVNEKLFF.

This clone appeared once. The chain carries TRBV15 and TRBJ1-5; possibly TRBD1 for D (5 bases). V was trimmed by 1 base and J by 5 bases, leaving 12 bases between them. CDR1 is LNHNV and CDR2 is YYDKDF in the germline V gene (reference sequence). This CDR3 is 15 amino acids long. In DNA form, the CDR3 reads TGTGCCACCAGCAGAGTTTCGGGGGGTGATCAGCCCCAGCATTTT. It codes for CATSRVSGGDQPQHF.

The chain couples TRBV7-9 to TRBJ2-5; D is possibly TRBD1 (7 bases). The CDR3 loop spans 16 amino acids. Germline assignment: CDR1 SEHNR and CDR2 FQNEAQ (reference sequence). Trimming stripped 4 bases from V and 3 bases from J, with 18 bases between. The CDR3 protein is CASSSPPGQREETQYF. DNA of the CDR3: TGTGCCAGCAGCTCCCCTCCGGGACAGCGGGAAGAGACCCAGTACTTC.

A single count supports this clone. The chain joins TRBV5-6 to TRBJ1-5; 7 nucleotides align to TRBD1. From germline, CDR1 is SGHDT and CDR2 YYEEEE. V was clipped by 6 bases and J by 0 bases; unmatched bases: 6. This CDR3 contains 15 residues. In DNA form, the CDR3 reads TGTGCCAGCAACGAAAAGGGGGCTAGCAATCAGCCCCAGCATTTT. It translates to CASNEKGASNQPQHF.